The 26 T cell receptor beta chains given below trace back to one sample, sequenced in a study of regulatory T cells in long-lasting Graves disease. Assembly of TCR beta libraries relied on iRepertoire HTBI primers together with Arm-PCR of CDR3 regions. Each CDR3 protein is one row after TCRdb ran MiXCR on the multiplex PCR reads. The sample holds 300,000 to 500,000 distinct CDR3 sequences, roughly 20% seen once. Time point defined: persistent/refractory GD, antithyroid drugs over 5 years with positive TRAb. PBMC RNA was the source of the TCR library. The sequencing here drew on peripheral blood mononuclear cells (PBMCs), taken when the disease was refractory, from a patient treated with antithyroid drugs. The receptor set was obtained from a female donor with Graves disease.

This clonotype has at least ten counts. The rearrangement joins TRBV20-1 to TRBJ2-5; 7 bases align to TRBD2. The CDR3 is 16 amino acids. V dropped 0 bases and J dropped 1; count of bases not matched to a gene: 8. Per germline, CDR1 DFQATT and CDR2 SNEGSKA (reference sequence). DNA of the CDR3: TGCAGTGCTAGAGATGATAGTAGCGGGCCCCAAGAGACCCAGTACTTC. It encodes CSARDDSSGPQETQYF.

This clonotype occurred many times. The chain recombines TRBV6-5 with TRBJ2-7, with D unresolved. V shed 2 bases and J shed 7 bases, with 18 bases lying between them. This CDR3 has 15 amino acids. Germline CDR1 is MNHEY and CDR2 is SVGAGI. The CDR3 nucleotides read TGTGCCAGCAGTTACGATGTGGGTCCCGGAGAGGAGCAGTACTTC. This encodes CASSYDVGPGEEQYF.

This clonotype was seen only a few times. Compared with germline, one end of the junction differs, possibly owing to a read error. This chain connects TRBV6-2 or TRBV6-3 to TRBJ2-1, with D unclear. This CDR3 comprises 16 residues. Germline loops: CDR1 MNHEY, CDR2 SVGEGT. The CDR3 DNA sequence: TGTGCCAGCAACACGATAGCCACGAGCTCCTACGATGAGCAGTTCTTC. As protein: CASNTIATSSYDEQFF.

This chain's CDR3 is CASSSDSSMNTEAFF. CDR3 coding DNA: TGTGCCAGCAGCTCGGACAGTTCCATGAACACTGAAGCTTTCTTT. This chain connects TRBV13 to TRBJ1-1; TRBD1 might be the D (6 bases). In germline, CDR1 is PRHDT, CDR2 FYEKMQ (reference sequence). The V end lost 4 bases, the J end lost 0 bases, and 12 bases lay between the germline ends. The CDR3 consists of 15 residues.

This clonotype was seen a handful of times. This sequence joins TRBV7-9 and TRBJ2-1; the D gene is possibly TRBD2 (6 bases). The germline CDR1 and CDR2 sequences are SEHNR and FQNEAQ (reference sequence). The germline V and J ends were trimmed by 1 base and 9 bases, with 10 bases remaining between them. There are 13 residues in the CDR3. The CDR3 region has the DNA TGTGCCAGCAGCTTAGGGGAGGAGGGTGAGCAGTTCTTC. Residues: CASSLGEEGEQFF. Full variable domain (outside the CDR3, taken from reference TRBV7-9 and TRBJ2-1): DTGVSQNPRHKITKRGQNVTFRCDPISEHNRLYWYRQTLGQGPEFLTYFQNEAQLEKSRLLSDRFSAERPKGSFSTLEIQRTEQGDSAMYLCASSLGEEGEQFFGPGTRLTVL.

This clonotype was seen repeatedly, ten times or more. One end of the junction fails to match germline, which may point to a read error. The CDR3 loop reads CSARGDIF. The CDR3 DNA reads TGCAGTGCCCGCGGTGATATCTTT. The chain couples TRBV20-1 to TRBJ1-1; no definite D call. The germline gives CDR1 DFQATT, CDR2 SNEGSKA (reference sequence). This CDR3 is built from 8 residues.

This clonotype was recorded at least ten times. The J gene is TRBJ2-7, the V gene TRBV27; D gene ambiguous. Between the trimmed V and J ends, which lost 2 bases and 0 bases, there was a span of 11 bases. Germline CDR1 and CDR2: MNHEY and SMNVEV (reference sequence). The CDR3 sequence is 15 residues long. CDR3 residues: CASSLGQANSYEQYF. The DNA of the CDR3 is TGTGCCAGCAGTTTAGGGCAGGCTAACTCCTACGAGCAGTACTTC.

This clonotype was counted many times. The CDR3 sequence is CAWSEQGTGELFF. The CDR3 DNA sequence: TGTGCCTGGAGTGAACAGGGGACCGGGGAGCTGTTTTTT. The V gene is TRBV30, the J gene TRBJ2-2; 7 positions match TRBD1. Trimming removed 1 base from V and 5 bases from J; junction bases left unmatched: 1. CDR1 GTSNPN and CDR2 SVGIG come from the germline V gene (reference sequence). The CDR3 is 13 amino acids.

This clonotype turned up a few times. V and J are TRBV20-1 and TRBJ2-4; D gene uncertain. Trimming shortened V by 5 bases and J by 1 base, and 12 bases separated the two germline ends. Looked up from germline, CDR1 is DFQATT and CDR2 is SNEGSKA (reference sequence). This CDR3 is 14 amino acids long. The CDR3 here is CSAQRPGAKNIQYF. The CDR3 DNA reads as TGCAGTGCTCAACGGCCCGGGGCCAAAAACATTCAGTACTTC.

V gene TRBV11-2 combines with J gene TRBJ2-3, with D hard to call. The CDR3 is 12 residues long. The germline V gene has CDR1 SGHAT and CDR2 FQNNGV. The V end lost 6 bases, the J end lost 5 bases, and 9 bases lay between the germline ends. The CDR3 sequence is CASSEWRDTQYF. DNA for the CDR3: TGTGCCAGCAGTGAATGGAGAGATACGCAGTATTTT.

This clonotype was counted many times. V usage is TRBV2 and J usage is TRBJ1-5; D ambiguous. The CDR3 spans 16 residues. Germline V gene sequence: CDR1 SNHLY, CDR2 FYNNEI. The V gene lost 2 bases and the J gene lost 0 bases, with 11 bases spanning the gap. CDR3 amino acids: CASSEPTGNSNQPQHF. For the CDR3, the DNA is TGTGCCAGCAGTGAACCTACTGGCAATAGCAATCAGCCCCAGCATTTT.

This clonotype has only a few counts. This sequence joins TRBV5-1 and TRBJ2-3; D gene unclear. This CDR3 comprises 16 residues. From germline, CDR1 is SGHRS and CDR2 YFSETQ. V lost 0 bases, J lost 0 bases, and 11 bases lay in between. CDR3 region: CASSLAGRASTDTQYF. The CDR3 region has the DNA TGCGCCAGCAGCTTGGCCGGTCGGGCTAGCACAGATACGCAGTATTTT. Full variable domain (outside the CDR3, taken from reference TRBV5-1 and TRBJ2-3): KAGVTQTPRYLIKTRGQQVTLSCSPISGHRSVSWYQQTPGQGLQFLFEYFSETQRNKGNFPGRFSGRQFSNSRSEMNVSTLELGDSALYLCASSLAGRASTDTQYFGPGTRLTVL.

This chain links TRBV29-1 with TRBJ2-7, with a weak D call TRBD2 (5 bases). CDR1 and CDR2 (germline): SQVTM, ANQGSEA. V lost 0 bases to trimming and J lost 5 bases, with 20 bases between them. This CDR3 comprises 16 residues. CDR3 loop: CSVEDGLREVGHEQYF. As DNA, the CDR3 is TGCAGCGTTGAAGATGGACTGAGGGAAGTTGGTCACGAGCAGTACTTC.

Remarks on this clonotype: A much larger clone sits a single nucleotide away, making a read error possible. Here the CDR3 omits its conserved ending phenylalanine or tryptophan, so a read error is the likely source. This chain connects TRBV20-1 to TRBJ1-1, with 9 bases lining up with TRBD1. V shed 3 bases and J 1 base; nucleotides not matched to a gene: 3. Germline V gene lookup returns CDR1 DFQATT and CDR2 SNEGSKA (reference sequence). The CDR3 covers 14 residues. The CDR3, as DNA: TGCAGTGCTAGTGGGGACAGGGCGAACACTGAAGCTTTCCTT. Its translation: CSASGDRANTEAFL.

This clonotype was counted ten times or more. The chain combines TRBV28 with TRBJ1-5; perhaps TRBD1 as D (5 bases). CDR1 is MDHEN, CDR2 SYDVKM, per germline. V was cut by 5 bases and J by 1 base, with 15 bases left in between. This CDR3 region has 16 residues. Here the CDR3 reads CASSASGTVSNQPQHF. The CDR3 nucleotides are TGTGCCAGCAGTGCTTCCGGGACGGTCAGCAATCAGCCCCAGCATTTT.

This clonotype was seen only a few times. The chain joins TRBV10-3 to TRBJ2-7; the match to TRBD1 covers 7 bases. The CDR3 spans 12 residues. Per the germline V gene, CDR1 is ENHRY and CDR2 is SYGVKD. V lost 11 bases, J lost 3 bases, and 7 bases stayed unmatched. CDR3 nucleotide sequence: TGTGCCCTCGGGACAGCGATCTACGAGCAGTACTTC. Its translation: CALGTAIYEQYF.

J is TRBJ2-5 and V is TRBV20-1; 8 bases line up with TRBD2. The CDR3 loop spans 13 amino acids. Unmatched junction bases numbered 6, after V lost 5 bases and J lost 4 bases. Germline V gene sequence: CDR1 DFQATT, CDR2 SNEGSKA (reference sequence). CDR3 DNA sequence: TGCAGTGCTGAGCGGGAGACCCCAGAGACCCAGTACTTC. This encodes CSAERETPETQYF.

This clonotype was observed many times. This chain uses TRBV20-1 with TRBJ2-7; D might be TRBD2 (6 bases). V lost 3 bases, J lost 3 bases, and 12 bases lay in between. The CDR3 has 13 amino acids. Germline-derived CDR1 and CDR2 are DFQATT and SNEGSKA (reference sequence). The CDR3: CSASPPSVYEQYF. The CDR3 nucleotides read TGCAGTGCTAGCCCCCCTAGCGTCTACGAGCAGTACTTC.

This chain joins TRBV18 and TRBJ1-6, with D perhaps TRBD1 (5 bases). The CDR3 length is 15 residues. Germline V gene lookup returns CDR1 KGHSH and CDR2 LQKENI. Trimming shortened V by 2 bases and J by 5 bases, and 10 bases separated the two germline ends. CDR3 amino acids: CASSPLRGNNSPLHF. The CDR3 nucleotides read TGTGCCAGCTCACCATTGCGGGGGAATAATTCACCCCTCCACTTT.

The CDR3 loop reads CSARGTGSAYEQYF. The CDR3 nucleotides read TGCAGTGCTAGGGGGACAGGGTCGGCCTACGAGCAGTACTTC. The rearrangement joins TRBV20-1 to TRBJ2-7, with 9 bases that match TRBD1. Trimming removed 3 bases from V and 2 bases from J; junction bases left unmatched: 5. The CDR3 sequence is 14 residues long. Looked up from germline, CDR1 is DFQATT and CDR2 is SNEGSKA (reference sequence).

This chain joins TRBV24-1 and TRBJ2-2; no reliable D call. The CDR3 loop spans 13 amino acids. CDR1 KGHDR and CDR2 SFDVKD come from the germline V gene. V lost 5 bases and J lost 4, with 7 bases in between. The CDR3 protein is CATSGLGTGELFF. The CDR3, as DNA: TGTGCCACCAGTGGCCTTGGCACCGGGGAGCTGTTTTTT.

In DNA form, the CDR3 reads TGTGCCAGCAGTTACAAACTTCTGAACTATGGCTACACCTTC. Its protein is CASSYKLLNYGYTF. This rearrangement joins TRBV6-9 to TRBJ1-2, with D unresolved. Per germline, CDR1 MNHGY and CDR2 SVAAGI. The CDR3 is 14 amino acids. The ends were cut back, 3 bases at V and 2 bases at J, with 10 bases in the middle.

This clonotype was picked up many times. The rearrangement joins TRBV20-1 to TRBJ2-5, with 8 bases identical to TRBD1. The CDR3 is made up of 13 amino acids. Per the germline V gene, CDR1 is DFQATT and CDR2 is SNEGSKA (reference sequence). Trimming at V came to 6 bases and at J to 5 bases, leaving 8 bases not matched to a gene. Here the CDR3 reads CSAARQGSETQYF. CDR3 nucleotide sequence: TGCAGTGCCGCTAGACAGGGGAGCGAGACCCAGTACTTC.

The chain combines TRBV7-9 with TRBJ1-3; D perhaps matches TRBD1 (5 bases). Germline V gives CDR1 SEHNR, CDR2 FQNEAQ (reference sequence). Trimming left V 6 bases short and J 0 bases short, with 12 bases between. The length of the CDR3 is 15 residues. This CDR3 is CASRPGAASGNTIYF. CDR3 coding DNA: TGTGCCAGCAGACCTGGGGCGGCCTCTGGAAACACCATATATTTT.

This clonotype has a handful of counts. The chain is built from TRBV5-1 and TRBJ2-7; 8 nucleotides line up with TRBD2. Germline CDR1 is SGHRS and CDR2 is YFSETQ. V shed 4 bases and J 7 bases; nucleotides not matched to a gene: 7. The CDR3 is 13 residues long. For the CDR3, the DNA is TGCGCCAGCAGCATTAGCGGGATGGGAGAGCAGTACTTC. Translating gives CASSISGMGEQYF.

Ten or more counts support this clonotype. The chain recombines TRBV20-1 with TRBJ1-1; weak D call: TRBD1 (5 bases). Germline CDR1 and CDR2: DFQATT and SNEGSKA (reference sequence). The CDR3 runs to 14 residues. V lost 6 bases and J lost 3, with 17 bases in between. This CDR3 reads CSAQDHQGDTEAFF. The CDR3 nucleotides read TGCAGTGCCCAAGATCATCAGGGCGACACTGAAGCTTTCTTT.